This T cell receptor (beta chain) originates from a study of radiotherapy plus CTLA-4 blockade in lung cancer. Study-level results: Once radiotherapy plus ipilimumab had been given, TCR clones derived from tumor expanded in blood.

Sequencing was performed with immunoSEQ multiplex PCR; in TCRdb, only in-frame clones are kept and a portion is missing. The data hold about 62,000 clones, with around 76% observed a single time. Germline CDR1 MNHEY, CDR2 SVGAGI. CDR3 length: 15 amino acids. The V end was cut by 5 bases, the J end by 1 base, with 14 bases between. Concerning this clone itself: Its antigen is currently unknown.

V is TRBV6-5 and J is TRBJ1-2; D is perhaps TRBD1 (6 bases). Source: peripheral blood, taken from a patient treated with radiotherapy plus ipilimumab. The clonotype was recovered from a human donor with non-small cell lung cancer who had a complete response to radiotherapy plus ipilimumab. The CDR3 loop reads CASSAGQNINYGYTF. For the CDR3, the DNA is TGTGCCAGCAGTGCTGGACAGAACATTAACTATGGCTACACCTTC.